The rows below give T cell receptor beta chains drawn from one sample of a study of control samples from healthy donors and cancer patients. Profiled with immunoSEQ multiplex PCR; TCRdb holds only in-frame clones, not every one. The sample has fewer than 200,000 clones, nearly 90% seen once. Specimen: blood. The receptors shown here come from a woman between 45 and 65 years old in good health. Both conserved end residues are trimmed from each CDR3. Fields, in order: J gene, clone size, V gene, CDR3 protein. A clone size is listed for some rows: how often the clone was seen (once, few, many), or a class if it is expanded.

>TRBJ2-1|NA|TRBV6-5
ASTTSGSIGEQF
>TRBJ1-1|NA|TRBV12-3/TRBV12-4
ASSGGGTEAF
>TRBJ1-2|NA|TRBV24-1
ATSEASDYGYT
>TRBJ2-1|NA|TRBV9
ASSVHGSSYNEQF
>TRBJ2-3|NA|TRBV7-6
ASSRGGRRTDTQY
>TRBJ2-1|NA|TRBV24-1
ATSDFGQYNEQF
>TRBJ1-4|few|TRBV6-5
ASSYRVGGEKLF
>TRBJ1-1|NA|TRBV7-2
ASSIDNRTPSAF
>TRBJ2-7|NA|TRBV18
ASSPGIATYEQY
>TRBJ2-3|NA|TRBV6-1
ASSEVRQDTQY
>TRBJ1-2|NA|TRBV5-1
ASSWDRGGYT
>TRBJ1-5|NA|TRBV7-6
ASSLVRDQPQH
>TRBJ1-4|many|TRBV6-5
ASSRGPYHSEKLF
>TRBJ1-5|NA|TRBV6-6
ASGDTGTYSNQPQH
>TRBJ1-1|NA|TRBV13
ASSPGTGGSTEAF
>TRBJ1-5|NA|TRBV4-1
ASSPAGGGQPQH